The subject of this entry is one T cell receptor beta chain. The data were taken from a study of blood T cell repertoires in COVID-19. About the study: COVID-19 samples, acute and convalescent, were from the United States, Italy and Spain. PBMCs, B-cell-depleted T cells, or T cells were the source of the cDNA or gDNA that made up the material.

Per the original methods: Reference gene primers were amplified, and this amplification served to estimate nucleated cell counts. Libraries were prepared by immunoSEQ multiplex PCR; TCRdb keeps only in-frame clonotypes and omits some of them. The D gene and trimming were derived from the DNA, and the V and J assignments and clone size from that table. The sample includes about 190,000 clones, nearly 85% of them seen just once. Trimming left V 4 bases short and J 9 bases short, with 8 bases between. Per germline, CDR1 SGHNT and CDR2 YYREEE (reference sequence). CDR3 length equals 12 residues. This receptor was taken from a woman aged 25 to 45 with acute or convalescent COVID-19. Sample: peripheral blood. The V gene is TRBV5-4, the J gene TRBJ1-6; D unclear. CDR3 bases: TGTGCCAGCAGCCGGGAGGGTTCACCCCTCCACTTT. Translation: CASSREGSPLHF.